This entry lists 20 T cell receptor beta chains sequenced from one sample in a study of T cells in localized non-small cell lung cancer. Using immunoSEQ multiplex PCR, the repertoire was profiled, and TCRdb retains in-frame clones only, with some absent. The top ten hold roughly 31% of the sample, which has tens of thousands of clones, about 91% seen once. The starting material was peripheral blood, obtained before any cancer treatment. These receptors were collected from a female donor aged 60 or older with stage I lung adenocarcinoma.

V and J are TRBV7-9 and TRBJ2-1, with D possibly TRBD2 on 5 matching bases. The CDR3 contains 16 residues. Trimming stripped 2 bases from V and 0 bases from J, with 11 bases between. Germline CDR1 and CDR2: SEHNR and FQNEAQ (reference sequence). CDR3 coding DNA: TGTGCCAGCAGCTTATCTCCACGGGGCTCCTACAATGAGCAGTTCTTC. Translating gives CASSLSPRGSYNEQFF.

The chain is built from TRBV29-1 and TRBJ2-5; D might be TRBD1 or TRBD2, each matching 6 bases. The V end was cut by 6 bases, the J end by 2 bases, with 13 bases between. Germline V CDR1 and CDR2: SQVTM, ANQGSEA. This CDR3 comprises 13 residues. As DNA, the CDR3 is TGCAGCGTCAAGGGGGACTCTCAAGAGACCCAGTACTTC. Its translation is CSVKGDSQETQYF.

The chain carries TRBV30 and TRBJ2-1, with 9 positions matching TRBD1. The CDR3 is 14 residues long. Losses at the gene ends were 4 bases for V and 9 bases for J; bases not matched to a gene: 10. Germline values: CDR1 GTSNPN, CDR2 SVGIG (reference sequence). The CDR3 bases are TGTGCCTGGACTACCGGGACAGGGTGGGGTGAGCAGTTCTTC. The encoded protein is CAWTTGTGWGEQFF.

The rearrangement links TRBV7-2 to TRBJ2-1; 9 nucleotides line up with TRBD1. J lost 7 bases, V lost 5 bases, and 6 bases had no gene match. Germline lookup yields CDR1 SGHTA and CDR2 FQGNSA. The CDR3 loop spans 14 amino acids. The CDR3 region has the DNA TGTGCCAGCAGCCCACAGGGGGCGCGGAATGAGCAGTTCTTC. Translating gives CASSPQGARNEQFF.

This clone was found once. J is TRBJ2-5 and V is TRBV7-3; D is perhaps TRBD1 or TRBD2 (5 bases each). CDR3 size: 15 residues. V was clipped by 2 bases and J by 1 base, with 11 bases between them. Germline lookup yields CDR1 SGHTA and CDR2 FQGTGA. The CDR3 DNA sequence: TGTGCCAGCAGCTTAGGGCCAGGGAGCCAAGAGACCCAGTACTTC. It yields the protein CASSLGPGSQETQYF.

The V call is TRBV10-3, the J call TRBJ2-5, with 14 bases matching TRBD2. V gave up 3 bases and J gave up 4 bases; unmatched junction bases: 10. CDR1 ENHRY and CDR2 SYGVKD come from the germline V gene. The CDR3 spans 18 residues. The CDR3 DNA follows: TGTGCCATCAGTGACCGTGGACTAGCGGGAGGAGAGAGAGAGACCCAGTACTTC. This gives the protein CAISDRGLAGGERETQYF.

The chain combines TRBV5-4 with TRBJ2-7; D is possibly TRBD1 (6 bases). This CDR3 spans 14 amino acids. Trimming cost V 3 bases and J 5 bases, with 15 bases left between them. CDR1 is SGHNT and CDR2 is YYREEE in the germline V gene (reference sequence). The CDR3 loop reads CASSSWQGSHEQYF. The CDR3 nucleotides are TGTGCCAGCAGCTCGTGGCAGGGGAGCCACGAGCAGTACTTC.

The V and J genes are TRBV5-4 and TRBJ2-5; 13 bases match TRBD2. Losses at the gene ends were 0 bases for V and 0 bases for J; bases not matched to a gene: 8. The CDR3 is 19 residues long. Germline V gene lookup returns CDR1 SGHNT and CDR2 YYREEE (reference sequence). The CDR3 sequence: CASSLGVTSGGSYQETQYF. CDR3 in DNA: TGTGCCAGCAGCTTGGGAGTGACTAGCGGGGGGTCGTACCAAGAGACCCAGTACTTC. The full variable domain, rest sourced from reference TRBV5-4 and TRBJ2-5, is ETGVTQSPTHLIKTRGQQVTLRCSSQSGHNTVSWYQQALGQGPQFIFQYYREEENGRGNFPPRFSGLQFPNYSSELNVNALELDDSALYLCASSLGVTSGGSYQETQYFGPGTRLLVL.

The chain uses TRBV29-1 and TRBJ1-1; a weak D match, TRBD1 (5 bases). The CDR3 length is 14 residues. V was clipped by 5 bases and J by 0 bases, with 13 bases between them. Germline V gene data show CDR1 as SQVTM and CDR2 as ANQGSEA. For the CDR3, the DNA is TGCAGCGTTCGGGAGGGGTCACTGAACACTGAAGCTTTCTTT. This codes for CSVREGSLNTEAFF.

This chain uses TRBV19 with TRBJ1-5; possible D gene TRBD1, 5 bases. V lost 6 bases, J lost 7 bases, and 16 bases lay in between. This CDR3 is built from 14 residues. CDR1 and CDR2 (germline): LNHDA, SQIVND (reference sequence). CDR3 protein: CASRPLPGGQPQHF. The CDR3 DNA reads as TGTGCCAGTAGACCCCTTCCGGGGGGGCAGCCCCAGCATTTT.

The CDR3 DNA sequence: TGCGCCAGCAGCTTGGCCGGGCAGTACTACGAGCAGTACTTC. Amino acid sequence: CASSLAGQYYEQYF. V and J are TRBV5-1 and TRBJ2-7, with unresolved D. This CDR3 contains 14 residues. Germline V CDR1 and CDR2: SGHRS, YFSETQ. Between the trimmed V and J ends, which lost 0 bases and 3 bases, there was a span of 10 bases.

This chain joins TRBV6-6 and TRBJ1-2; the D gene is possibly TRBD1 (6 bases). The CDR3 contains 14 residues. Germline CDR1 MNHNY, CDR2 SVGAGI (reference sequence). V lost 2 bases and J lost 7, with 14 bases in between. For the CDR3, the DNA is TGTGCCAGCAGTTACGGGGGGCAACAGGGTGGCTACACCTTC. It yields the protein CASSYGGQQGGYTF.

The chain employs TRBV28 and TRBJ2-7; unclear D gene. V lost 7 bases and J lost 0, with 13 bases in between. The CDR3 is 14 amino acids. Germline V gives CDR1 MDHEN, CDR2 SYDVKM. The CDR3 protein is CASKVNSPSYEQYF. The CDR3 nucleotides are TGTGCCAGCAAAGTTAACTCCCCCTCCTACGAGCAGTACTTC.

The rearrangement uses TRBV5-1 and TRBJ2-5, with D perhaps TRBD2 (5 bases). Germline CDR1 reads SGHRS; CDR2 reads YFSETQ. V lost 1 base and J 4 bases, leaving 8 bases between the germline ends. The CDR3 has 13 residues. CDR3 residues: CASSLSRVETQYF. The DNA for the CDR3 is TGCGCCAGCAGCTTGTCGAGGGTAGAGACCCAGTACTTC. Looking up the rest from reference TRBV5-1 and TRBJ2-5 gives the full variable domain: KAGVTQTPRYLIKTRGQQVTLSCSPISGHRSVSWYQQTPGQGLQFLFEYFSETQRNKGNFPGRFSGRQFSNSRSEMNVSTLELGDSALYLCASSLSRVETQYFGPGTRLLVL.

The CDR3 DNA sequence: TGTGCCAGCAGCTCGATGGGGGGTAACGAGCAGTACTTC. The encoded protein is CASSSMGGNEQYF. The V and J genes are TRBV7-9 and TRBJ2-7, with D possibly being TRBD2 (6 bases). CDR1 and CDR2 from the germline V gene are SEHNR and FQNEAQ (reference sequence). Trimming left V 4 bases short and J 5 bases short, with 12 bases between. CDR3 length: 13 amino acids.

J is TRBJ1-2 and V is TRBV30; D is uncertain. The CDR3 is 14 amino acids. V lost 2 bases to trimming and J lost 0 bases, with 10 bases between them. Germline lookup yields CDR1 GTSNPN and CDR2 SVGIG (reference sequence). CDR3 region: CAWSFPGANYGYTF. CDR3 DNA: TGTGCCTGGAGTTTCCCGGGAGCTAACTATGGCTACACCTTC.

The J gene is TRBJ2-2, the V gene TRBV11-3; D not resolved. Deletions cut 5 bases from V and 7 bases from J, with 11 bases between. The CDR3 is made up of 13 amino acids. Germline V CDR1 and CDR2: SGHNT, YENEEA. CDR3 amino acids: CASSPPRVGELFF. The CDR3 nucleotides are TGTGCCAGCAGCCCCCCCCGCGTCGGGGAGCTGTTTTTT. Full variable domain (outside the CDR3, taken from reference TRBV11-3 and TRBJ2-2): EAGVVQSPRYKIIEKKQPVAFWCNPISGHNTLYWYLQNLGQGPELLIRYENEEAVDDSQLPKDRFSAERLKGVDSTLKIQPAELGDSAVYLCASSPPRVGELFFGEGSRLTVL.

The V and J genes are TRBV5-1 and TRBJ1-4, with unresolved D. The CDR3 contains 15 residues. Trimming left V 0 bases short and J 0 bases short, with 6 bases between. Germline assignment: CDR1 SGHRS and CDR2 YFSETQ. The CDR3 loop is CASSLVPATNEKLFF. As DNA, the CDR3 is TGCGCCAGCAGCTTGGTCCCCGCAACTAATGAAAAACTGTTTTTT.

This chain uses TRBV6-1 with TRBJ2-3; D is uncertain. The CDR3 length is 15 residues. The V and J ends lost 5 bases and 4 bases respectively, with 16 bases between them. Germline loops: CDR1 MNHNS, CDR2 SASEGT. The CDR3 nucleotides are TGTGCCAGCAGTAAGGACCGATCCCCCGCAGATACGCAGTATTTT. It is translated as CASSKDRSPADTQYF.

V is TRBV29-1 and J is TRBJ2-3, with D perhaps matching TRBD2 (5 bases). V lost 5 bases and J lost 1, with 10 bases in between. Germline assignment: CDR1 SQVTM and CDR2 ANQGSEA. The CDR3 has 13 amino acids. CDR3 loop: CSVPGLGTDTQYF. CDR3 bases: TGCAGCGTTCCAGGACTTGGCACAGATACGCAGTATTTT.